This TCR beta chain stems from a study of T cell repertoires and Cas9 in healthy adults. Whole-study results and caveats: SpCas9-reactive regulatory T cells reportedly mitigated SpCas9-reactive effector T cells in vitro.

Note on this clone: The target antigen is unknown.

The repertoire was sequenced with immunoSEQ multiplex PCR; TCRdb's copy has only in-frame clones and lacks some. The sample records about 22,000 clones, 92% being singletons. Trimming left V 1 base short and J 1 base short, with 14 bases between. This CDR3 is 16 amino acids long. Germline V gene data show CDR1 as LGHNA and CDR2 as YSLEER. J is TRBJ2-7 and V is TRBV4-3, with D perhaps matching TRBD2 (6 bases). Sequenced: CD4+ effector T cells (CD127+, CD25-, CD137-, CD154-) from PBMCs; culture status not recorded. The source of this sequence is a human donor in good health. For the CDR3, the DNA is TGCGCCAGCAGCCAAGGGGTGCAGGGAGGATCCTACGAGCAGTACTTC. Protein sequence: CASSQGVQGGSYEQYF.